This T cell receptor (beta chain) is from a study of blood T cell repertoires in COVID-19. Study-level background: From the United States, Italy and Spain came samples of acute and convalescent COVID-19. T cells, B-cell-depleted T cells, or PBMCs provided the cDNA or gDNA that served as material.

This clone appeared a single time. One junction end does not reproduce the germline sequence, and a read error may be involved. The length of the CDR3 is 15 residues. The germline V gene has CDR1 SEHNR and CDR2 FQNEAQ (reference sequence). Original methodology: It was from reference gene primer amplification that nucleated cell counts were estimated. Produced via immunoSEQ multiplex PCR; TCRdb's table is partial and in-frame only. That table is the source of V, J and clone size, and D and trimming were worked out from the DNA. This sample has 120,000 or so clones, with 70% to 80% found just once. The rearrangement uses TRBV7-9 and TRBJ2-3, with TRBD2 matching over 9 bases. The TCR originated in a middle-aged man with active or convalescent COVID-19. Material: peripheral blood. This CDR3 reads CASSYGGTSRDTQYF. DNA for the CDR3: TGTGCCAGCAGTTACGGTGGGACTAGCAGAGATACGCAGTATTTT.